This T cell receptor beta chain was profiled in a study of CD8+CD57+ T cells in acquired aplastic anemia. Genomic DNA acted as the template from which TCR beta VDJ combination and CDR3 sequence profiling were carried out. TCRdb independently ran MiXCR on the reads; one entry per CDR3 protein. The table lists 250,000 to 350,000 distinct CDR3 sequences, approximately 57% of them singletons. Broader study findings: It was found that fewer than 35 CD8+ CDR3 sequences were shared between patients and controls.

In its sample, this clonotype was seen many times. Antigen: not known. The authors sequenced patients whose flow cytometry had shown CD8+CD57+ cell expansion. The germline V and J ends were trimmed by 3 bases and 5 bases, with 14 bases remaining between them. The CDR3 loop spans 15 amino acids. Germline V lookup: CDR1 LGHNA, CDR2 YNFKEQ. Sequencing input: sorted CD4+, CD8+, or CD8+CD57+ T cells (not recorded which) from PBMCs. The receptor comes from a human donor with aplastic anemia. This sequence joins TRBV4-2 and TRBJ1-5; D is possibly TRBD1 (5 bases). CDR3 coding DNA: TGTGCCAGCAGCCAGTGGACACCCAAACATCAGCCCCAGCATTTT. It specifies CASSQWTPKHQPQHF.